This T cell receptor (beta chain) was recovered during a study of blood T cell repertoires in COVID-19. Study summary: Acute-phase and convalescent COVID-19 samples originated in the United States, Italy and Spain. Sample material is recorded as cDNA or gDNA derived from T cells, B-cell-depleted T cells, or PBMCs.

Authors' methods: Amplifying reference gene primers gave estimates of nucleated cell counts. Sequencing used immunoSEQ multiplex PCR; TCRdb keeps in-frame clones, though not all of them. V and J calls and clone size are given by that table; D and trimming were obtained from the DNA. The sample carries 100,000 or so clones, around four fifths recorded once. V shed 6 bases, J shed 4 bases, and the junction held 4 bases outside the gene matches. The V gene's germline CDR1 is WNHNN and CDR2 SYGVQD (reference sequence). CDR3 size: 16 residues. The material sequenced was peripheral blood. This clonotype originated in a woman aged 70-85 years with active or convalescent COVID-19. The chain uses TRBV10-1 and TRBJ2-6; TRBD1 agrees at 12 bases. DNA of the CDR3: TGCGCCAGCAGGGGACAGGGGGCCTGGGGGGCCAACGTCCTGACTTTC. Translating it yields CASRGQGAWGANVLTF.